This record looks at one T cell receptor beta chain sequence and its context. The record originates from a study of blood T cell repertoires in COVID-19. As for the study in general: Specimens from acute and convalescent COVID-19 originated in the United States, Italy and Spain. From T cells, B-cell-depleted T cells, or PBMCs came the material, which was cDNA or gDNA.

Per the study methods: By means of reference gene primer amplification, nucleated cell counts were estimated. Method: immunoSEQ multiplex PCR; TCRdb's copy keeps in-frame clones and lacks some. V and J calls and clone size come straight from that table; D and trimming were deduced from the DNA. Here the sample spans tens of thousands of clones, roughly 78% being singletons. This CDR3 has 15 residues. V lost 5 bases, J lost 4 bases, and 17 bases lay in between. CDR1 SGHTA and CDR2 FQGNSA come from the germline V gene. This sequence was found in a woman aged 70-85 years with acute or convalescent COVID-19. The rearrangement joins TRBV7-2 to TRBJ1-1, with D tentatively TRBD1 (6 bases). Sequencing was carried out using peripheral blood. The CDR3 sequence: CASSTTRGGGTEAFF. CDR3 nucleotides: TGTGCCAGCAGCACGACCCGAGGGGGGGGCACTGAAGCTTTCTTT.